These T cell receptor beta chains were read from a single sample in a study of shared clonotypes between healthy human individuals. TCRdb keeps only in-frame clones here, not all; method: immunoSEQ multiplex PCR. The table lists roughly 2,300,000 clones, roughly 92% of them singletons. Sequencing input: naive CD4+ T cells from PBMCs. These receptor sequences come from a man between 18 and 29 years old in good health. Some clones in this sample may be carry-over from other donors' samples. Both conserved end residues are part of each CDR3. Fields, in order: clone size, D gene, V gene, J gene, CDR3 protein, CDR3 DNA. A D gene is named only where the DNA matches it firmly. Clone sizes are given selectively: once, few, many, or a class where the clone is expanded.

NA	NA	TRBV9	TRBJ2-1	CASSVEGGNEQFF	TGTGCCAGCAGCGTAGAGGGGGGTAATGAGCAGTTCTTC
NA	NA	TRBV5-1	TRBJ2-5	CASSETRMDETQYF	TGCGCCAGCAGCGAGACAAGGATGGATGAGACCCAGTACTTC
NA	NA	TRBV7-2	TRBJ1-3	CASSPTVSGNTIYF	TGTGCCAGCAGCCCGACAGTCTCTGGAAACACCATATATTTT
NA	TRBD2	TRBV5-6	TRBJ2-1	CASSLGGLAVTYNEQFF	TGTGCCAGCAGCTTGGGGGGACTAGCCGTCACCTACAATGAGCAGTTCTTC
NA	NA	TRBV18	TRBJ1-1	CASSLSSRNVNTEAFF	TGTGCCAGCTCACTAAGTAGCAGGAATGTAAACACTGAAGCTTTCTTT
NA	NA	TRBV29-1	TRBJ1-1	CSVAKAGENTEAFF	TGCAGCGTTGCAAAAGCAGGGGAGAACACTGAAGCTTTCTTT
NA	TRBD2	TRBV5-4	TRBJ2-1	CASSRSGRANYEQFF	TGTGCCAGCAGCCGAAGCGGGAGGGCCAACTACGAGCAGTTCTTC
NA	NA	TRBV28	TRBJ1-2	CASRTVNYGYTF	TGTGCCAGCAGGACAGTTAACTATGGCTACACCTTC
few	NA	TRBV18	TRBJ2-1	CASSQGGYNEQFF	TGTGCCAGCTCCCAGGGGGGCTACAATGAGCAGTTCTTC
few	NA	TRBV5-4	TRBJ2-7	CADRDTDYEQYF	TGTGCCGACCGGGACACCGACTACGAGCAGTACTTC
NA	NA	TRBV6-1	TRBJ2-1	CASSEPQGIDNEQFF	TGTGCCAGCAGTGAACCGCAGGGTATCGACAATGAGCAGTTCTTC
NA	NA	TRBV15	TRBJ1-4	CATSRDRAEKLFF	TGTGCCACCAGCAGGGACCGGGCGGAAAAACTGTTTTTT
NA	TRBD1	TRBV2	TRBJ1-5	CASSGTGEYQPQHF	TGTGCCAGCAGTGGGACAGGGGAGTATCAGCCCCAGCATTTT
NA	NA	TRBV5-6	TRBJ1-3	CASSLVDSGNTIYF	TGTGCCAGCAGCTTGGTGGATTCTGGAAACACCATATATTTT